These 23 T cell receptor beta chains were sequenced from one sample in a study of early T cells in non-severe SARS-CoV-2 infection. TCRdb redid the calling of the 5' RACE reads with MiXCR, one entry per CDR3 protein. The sample records around 81,000 distinct CDR3 sequences, more than 13% being singletons. The sample comprised whole blood. All receptors derive from an adult who was a healthcare worker with PCR-confirmed SARS-CoV-2 infection or an uninfected control (not recorded which).

There are a few counts of this clonotype. The gene calls are TRBV7-2 and TRBJ1-2, with D possibly TRBD1 on 5 matching bases. The CDR3 spans 14 residues. Germline loops: CDR1 SGHTA, CDR2 FQGNSA. The germline V and J ends were trimmed by 1 base and 2 bases, with 8 bases remaining between them. CDR3 amino acids: CASSLDRDNYGYTF. The CDR3 bases are TGTGCCAGCAGCTTAGACCGGGACAACTATGGCTACACCTTC.

This clonotype was observed many times. The chain couples TRBV20-1 to TRBJ2-5; D not certain. CDR1 is DFQATT and CDR2 is SNEGSKA in the germline V gene (reference sequence). Trimming left V 5 bases short and J 1 base short, with 17 bases between. This CDR3 comprises 15 residues. The CDR3 coding sequence is TGCAGTGCTGGGCGGAGCGTCCCCTCCCAAGAGACCCAGTACTTC. Amino acids: CSAGRSVPSQETQYF.

J is TRBJ1-2 and V is TRBV29-1, with TRBD1 matching over 10 bases. The CDR3 contains 16 residues. The germline gives CDR1 SQVTM, CDR2 ANQGSEA. Trimming at V came to 5 bases and at J to 2 bases, leaving 11 bases not matched to a gene. CDR3 loop: CSVLGSGTGDNYGYTF. In DNA, the CDR3 is TGCAGCGTTCTAGGTTCCGGGACAGGGGACAACTATGGCTACACCTTC.

The CDR3 loop reads CASSYSGASTDTQYF. CDR3 coding DNA: TGTGCCAGCAGTTACTCGGGGGCTAGCACAGATACGCAGTATTTT. The rearrangement joins TRBV6-2 or TRBV6-3 to TRBJ2-3, with D tentatively TRBD1 (6 bases). The CDR3 spans 15 residues. Germline loops: CDR1 MNHEY, CDR2 SVGEGT. The V gene lost 0 bases and the J gene lost 0 bases, with 7 bases spanning the gap.

Many counts were recorded for this clonotype. CDR3 sequence: CASSKTKNEQFF. In DNA form, the CDR3 reads TGTGCCAGCAGCAAAACAAAGAATGAGCAGTTCTTC. V usage is TRBV21-1 and J usage is TRBJ2-1. TRBV21-1 is a pseudogene. There are 12 residues in the CDR3.

This clonotype was observed at least ten times. The chain couples TRBV7-8 to TRBJ2-2; D is ambiguous. The germline CDR1 and CDR2 sequences are SGHVS and FQNEAQ. The CDR3 runs to 15 residues. V was shortened by 6 bases and J by 7 bases, with 18 bases between the two germline ends. CDR3 protein: CASRPQAVVDGELFF. The CDR3 DNA follows: TGTGCCAGCAGACCTCAGGCAGTCGTGGACGGGGAGCTGTTTTTT.

In its sample, this clonotype was seen a few times. This chain links TRBV20-1 with TRBJ2-2, with D unclear. CDR1 and CDR2 from the germline V gene are DFQATT and SNEGSKA (reference sequence). The CDR3 extends over 13 amino acids. V was shortened by 5 bases and J by 2 bases, with 9 bases between the two germline ends. CDR3 DNA: TGCAGTGCTGTTGACACAAACACCGGGGAGCTGTTTTTT. Its protein product is CSAVDTNTGELFF.

This clonotype has at least ten counts. The rearrangement uses TRBV20-1 and TRBJ2-7; D unresolved. The CDR3 sequence is 14 residues long. V shed 6 bases and J shed 0 bases, with 15 bases lying between them. In germline, CDR1 is DFQATT, CDR2 SNEGSKA (reference sequence). The CDR3 DNA sequence: TGCAGTGCCCTCGCCGGTGTCTCCTCCTACGAGCAGTACTTC. Amino acids: CSALAGVSSYEQYF.

The chain has TRBV6-2 or TRBV6-3 and TRBJ1-2; D is ambiguous. This CDR3 has 12 residues. V dropped 2 bases and J dropped 3 bases, with 4 bases sitting between them. Germline V lookup: CDR1 MNHEY, CDR2 SVGEGT. The CDR3 DNA sequence: TGTGCCAGCAGTTACCCGTACTATGGCTACACCTTC. Protein sequence: CASSYPYYGYTF.

The V call is TRBV10-3, the J call TRBJ2-5; possibly TRBD2 for D (6 bases). The CDR3 loop spans 13 amino acids. Germline V gene lookup returns CDR1 ENHRY and CDR2 SYGVKD. V was trimmed by 6 bases and J by 2 bases, leaving 10 bases between them. The CDR3 protein is CAISRGEQETQYF. The CDR3 DNA reads TGTGCCATCAGCCGCGGGGAACAAGAGACCCAGTACTTC.

This clonotype occurred many times. The rearrangement uses TRBV27 and TRBJ1-1; weak D call: TRBD1 (6 bases). The CDR3 sequence is 13 residues long. Trimming stripped 2 bases from V and 8 bases from J, with 12 bases between. Per germline, CDR1 MNHEY and CDR2 SMNVEV (reference sequence). CDR3 sequence (DNA): TGTGCCAGCAGTTTAATTCTGGGGGCGGAAGCTTTCTTT. It encodes CASSLILGAEAFF.

This chain joins TRBV4-3 and TRBJ2-3; TRBD2 matches at 10 bases. CDR1 and CDR2 from the germline V gene are LGHNA and YSLEER. This CDR3 is 17 amino acids long. V dropped 0 bases and J dropped 1; count of bases not matched to a gene: 4. This CDR3 reads CASSQERLAGGTDTQYF. The CDR3 nucleotides read TGCGCCAGCAGCCAAGAGCGCCTAGCGGGGGGCACAGATACGCAGTATTTT.

This clonotype appeared a few times. This sequence joins TRBV27 and TRBJ2-7; D tentatively fits TRBD1 or TRBD2 (5 bases each). V lost 3 bases to trimming and J lost 5 bases, with 14 bases between them. CDR1 is MNHEY and CDR2 is SMNVEV in the germline V gene (reference sequence). This CDR3 is 14 amino acids long. The CDR3 nucleotides read TGTGCCAGCAGTTTTGAGGGGCGGTTCAACGAGCAGTACTTC. Its translation: CASSFEGRFNEQYF.

This clonotype has a handful of counts. This chain joins TRBV10-3 and TRBJ1-2, with D uncertain. Trimming cost V 2 bases and J 2 bases, with 6 bases left between them. The CDR3 spans 13 residues. Germline lookup yields CDR1 ENHRY and CDR2 SYGVKD. The CDR3: CAISEGENYGYTF. In nucleotides, the CDR3 is TGTGCCATCAGTGAGGGCGAAAACTATGGCTACACCTTC.

This clonotype has ten or more counts. V is TRBV27 and J is TRBJ2-3, with 9 bases that match TRBD2. Losses at the gene ends were 3 bases for V and 4 bases for J; bases not matched to a gene: 2. The germline CDR1 and CDR2 sequences are MNHEY and SMNVEV (reference sequence). There are 14 residues in the CDR3. In DNA, the CDR3 is TGTGCCAGCAGTTTTGGCGGGGGGGCAGATACGCAGTATTTT. Its protein product is CASSFGGGADTQYF.

The CDR3 nucleotides read TGTGCCAGCAGCTTCGGCGGTACTAGGGAGCTGTTTTTT. Translating gives CASSFGGTRELFF. The chain recombines TRBV7-2 with TRBJ2-2; no definite D call. The CDR3 is 13 residues long. V shed 3 bases and J shed 9 bases, with 11 bases lying between them. CDR1 is SGHTA, CDR2 FQGNSA, per germline.

This chain connects TRBV7-2 to TRBJ2-3; TRBD1 or TRBD2 may be the D gene (7 bases each). Germline V gives CDR1 SGHTA, CDR2 FQGNSA. Trimming took 5 bases from V and 2 from J, leaving 17 bases between them. The CDR3 consists of 16 residues. For the CDR3, the DNA is TGTGCCAGCAGCCAGGGGGGGGGCTTCTTCACAGATACGCAGTATTTT. Its protein product is CASSQGGGFFTDTQYF. The variable domain in full, completed from reference TRBV7-2 and TRBJ2-3, reads GAGVSQSPSNKVTEKGKDVELRCDPISGHTALYWYRQSLGQGLEFLIYFQGNSAPDKSGLPSDRFSAERTGGSVSTLTIQRTQQEDSAVYLCASSQGGGFFTDTQYFGPGTRLTVL.

In its sample, this clonotype was seen a few times. The chain combines TRBV7-6 with TRBJ2-1, with 10 bases that match TRBD1. The CDR3 runs 15 residues. Losses at the gene ends were 2 bases for V and 7 bases for J; bases not matched to a gene: 5. Germline CDR1 reads SGHVS; CDR2 reads FNYEAQ. CDR3 region: CASSLMSDRGNEQFF. For the CDR3, the DNA is TGTGCCAGCAGCTTAATGTCGGACAGGGGGAATGAGCAGTTCTTC.

The chain joins TRBV7-2 to TRBJ1-5, with a possible D match to TRBD1 (6 bases). Trimming cost V 0 bases and J 0 bases, with 6 bases left between them. The CDR3 is made up of 15 amino acids. Germline assignment: CDR1 SGHTA and CDR2 FQGNSA. The CDR3 region has the DNA TGTGCCAGCAGCTTAGCAGGGGGTAGCAATCAGCCCCAGCATTTT. Its protein is CASSLAGGSNQPQHF.

The chain employs TRBV5-1 and TRBJ2-3; TRBD1 matches 7 bases. CDR1 SGHRS and CDR2 YFSETQ come from the germline V gene. The J segment lost 2 bases and the V segment lost 4 bases, leaving 7 bases of the junction unmatched. The CDR3 consists of 15 residues. CDR3 sequence (DNA): TGCGCCAGCAGCCTTGATACAGGGGTCACAGATACGCAGTATTTT. It codes for CASSLDTGVTDTQYF.

The V call is TRBV29-1, the J call TRBJ2-7; D call uncertain. Per germline, CDR1 SQVTM and CDR2 ANQGSEA. The CDR3 is 11 residues long. The V end was cut by 2 bases, the J end by 7 bases, with 9 bases between. The CDR3 nucleotides are TGCAGCGTTGAAAACCCTGGGGAGCAGTACTTC. This gives the protein CSVENPGEQYF.

This clonotype has a handful of counts. The V and J genes are TRBV29-1 and TRBJ2-1, with D unclear. Germline assignment: CDR1 SQVTM and CDR2 ANQGSEA. The CDR3 contains 11 residues. V lost 2 bases and J 7 bases, leaving 6 bases between the germline ends. The CDR3 sequence is CSVEKLNEQFF. As DNA, the CDR3 is TGCAGCGTTGAAAAACTGAATGAGCAGTTCTTC.

This clonotype was recorded only once. The chain recombines TRBV28 with TRBJ2-7; TRBD2 might be the D (7 bases). Trimming took off 8 bases at V and 0 bases at J, with 14 bases between the two ends. This CDR3 spans 14 amino acids. In germline, CDR1 is MDHEN, CDR2 SYDVKM. CDR3 nucleotides: TGTGCCAGCCGGGGGGCTTTGAGCTCCTACGAGCAGTACTTC. It specifies CASRGALSSYEQYF.